The present entry profiles one TCR beta chain with its context. Its antigen is undetermined. This CDR3 is 16 amino acids long. Germline V gives CDR1 SGHDN, CDR2 FVKESK. The V gene lost 4 bases and the J gene lost 0 bases, with 14 bases spanning the gap. These data belong to a study of cytomegalovirus exposure and HLA in healthy donors. General observations from the study: Later analysis demonstrated an association between a missense DCLRE1C variant and TCR beta V- and J-gene trimming. Prior analysis indicated that the majority of TCR beta V segments exhibited productivity approximately 87% or approximately 30% of the time. In vitro testing confirmed a few CMV-associated chains as specific for CMV antigens. A later analysis found common viral pathogens apparently linked to several of the most significant clusters.

It was with 60 Vbeta and 13 Jbeta primers that the PCR ran. Assay: immunoSEQ multiplex PCR; the TCRdb copy retains only in-frame clones and omits some. The sample yields 250,000 or so clones, about nine tenths seen once. The chain employs TRBV14 and TRBJ2-3, with no clear D. Sequences were obtained from PBMCs. The origin of this receptor is a girl aged 2-10 years in good health and CMV-seronegative. CDR3 coding DNA: TGTGCCAGCAGCCTACAACTACTTACTAGCACAGATACGCAGTATTTT. The encoded protein is CASSLQLLTSTDTQYF.